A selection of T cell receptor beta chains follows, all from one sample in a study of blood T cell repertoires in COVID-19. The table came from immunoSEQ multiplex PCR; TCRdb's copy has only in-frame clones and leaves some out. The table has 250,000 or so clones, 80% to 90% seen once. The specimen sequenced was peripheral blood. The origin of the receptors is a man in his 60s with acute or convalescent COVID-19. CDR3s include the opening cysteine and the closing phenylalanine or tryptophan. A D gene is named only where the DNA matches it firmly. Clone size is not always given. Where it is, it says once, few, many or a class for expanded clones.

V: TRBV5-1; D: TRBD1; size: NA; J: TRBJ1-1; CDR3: CASSLQNTGAGEAFF; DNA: TGCGCCAGCAGCTTGCAAAATACAGGGGCCGGTGAAGCTTTCTTT
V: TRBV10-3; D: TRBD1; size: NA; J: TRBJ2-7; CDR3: CATQQGIPPYEQYF; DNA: TGTGCCACACAACAGGGGATTCCCCCATACGAGCAGTACTTC
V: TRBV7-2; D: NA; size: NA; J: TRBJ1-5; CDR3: CASSPQAFYSNQPQHF; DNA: TGTGCCAGCAGCCCTCAGGCATTCTATAGCAATCAGCCCCAGCATTTT
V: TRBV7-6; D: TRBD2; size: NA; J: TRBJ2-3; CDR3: CASSLNGGSGGPGTDTQYF; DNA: TGTGCCAGCAGCTTAAACGGGGGTAGCGGGGGGCCTGGCACAGATACGCAGTATTTT
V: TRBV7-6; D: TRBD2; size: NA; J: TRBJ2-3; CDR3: CASSSGGGTDTQYF; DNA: TGTGCCAGCAGTTCGGGGGGGGGCACAGATACGCAGTATTTT
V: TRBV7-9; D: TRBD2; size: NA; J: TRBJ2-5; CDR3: CASSPTSGGRETQYF; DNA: TGTGCCAGCAGCCCGACTAGCGGGGGGAGGGAGACCCAGTACTTC
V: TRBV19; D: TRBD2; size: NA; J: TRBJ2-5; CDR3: CASRFRGEETQYF; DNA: TGTGCCAGTAGATTCCGGGGGGAAGAGACCCAGTACTTC
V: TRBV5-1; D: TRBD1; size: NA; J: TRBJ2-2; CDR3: CASSLEGGQGSGELFF; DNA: TGCGCCAGCAGCTTGGAAGGGGGCCAGGGGAGCGGGGAGCTGTTTTTT
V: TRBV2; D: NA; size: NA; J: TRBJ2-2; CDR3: CASSDPRGPGTGELFF; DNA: TGTGCCAGCAGTGACCCGCGGGGGCCTGGCACCGGGGAGCTGTTTTTT
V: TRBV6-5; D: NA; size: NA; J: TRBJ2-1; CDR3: CASTEFYNEQFF; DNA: TGTGCCAGCACGGAGTTCTACAATGAGCAGTTCTTC
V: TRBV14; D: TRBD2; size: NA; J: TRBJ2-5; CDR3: CASSPRTSGGRFQETQYF; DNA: TGTGCCAGCAGCCCCAGGACTAGCGGGGGCCGATTCCAAGAGACCCAGTACTTC
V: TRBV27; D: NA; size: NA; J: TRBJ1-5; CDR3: CASSLWGQGNQPQHF; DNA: TGTGCCAGCAGTTTGTGGGGGCAGGGCAATCAGCCCCAGCATTTT
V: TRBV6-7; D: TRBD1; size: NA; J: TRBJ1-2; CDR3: CASSYPIPTTGGQNGYTF; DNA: TGTGCCAGCAGTTACCCCATCCCAACGACAGGGGGGCAGAATGGCTACACCTTC
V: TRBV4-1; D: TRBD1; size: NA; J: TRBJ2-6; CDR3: CASSQDPTGQSSGANVLTF; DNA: TGCGCCAGCAGCCAAGATCCAACGGGACAGAGCTCTGGGGCCAACGTCCTGACTTTC
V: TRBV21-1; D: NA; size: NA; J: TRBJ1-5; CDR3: CASSKSSAGYQPQHF; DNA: TGTGCCAGCAGCAAATCAAGTGCAGGATATCAGCCCCAGCATTTT
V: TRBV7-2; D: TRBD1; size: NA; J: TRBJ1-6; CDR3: CASSLSGGSYGSPLHF; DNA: TGTGCCAGCAGCTTGTCAGGGGGCTCGTATGGTTCACCCCTCCACTTT
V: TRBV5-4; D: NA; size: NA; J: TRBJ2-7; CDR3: CASSLGTGPGNF; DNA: TGTGCCAGCAGCTTGGGAACAGGTCCCGGCAACTTC
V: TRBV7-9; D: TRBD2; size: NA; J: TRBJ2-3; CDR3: CASSLALWTSETDTQYF; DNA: TGTGCCAGCAGCTTAGCGCTGTGGACTAGCGAGACAGATACGCAGTATTTT
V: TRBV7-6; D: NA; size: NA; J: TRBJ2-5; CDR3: CASSLDIGLRGETQYF; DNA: TGTGCCAGCAGCTTAGATATAGGACTCCGGGGAGAGACCCAGTACTTC
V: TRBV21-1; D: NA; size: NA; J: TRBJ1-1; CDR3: CASSPRTGQRNTEAFF; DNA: TGTGCCAGCAGCCCAAGAACGGGACAGCGGAACACTGAAGCTTTCTTT
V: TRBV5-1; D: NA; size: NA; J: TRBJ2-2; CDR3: CASSPNEGGELFF; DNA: TGCGCCAGCAGCCCGAACGAGGGTGGGGAGCTGTTTTTT
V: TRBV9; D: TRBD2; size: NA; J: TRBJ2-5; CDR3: CASSVASGGPISQETQYF; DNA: TGTGCCAGCAGCGTAGCTAGCGGGGGACCCATCTCCCAAGAGACCCAGTACTTC
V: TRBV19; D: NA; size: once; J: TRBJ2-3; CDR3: CASSIVLAWEDTQYF; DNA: TGTGCCAGTAGTATAGTTTTAGCGTGGGAAGATACGCAGTATTTT
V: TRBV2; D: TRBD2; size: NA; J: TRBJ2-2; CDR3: CASSVRGLAGTGELFF; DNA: TGTGCCAGCAGTGTGAGAGGACTAGCGGGAACCGGGGAGCTGTTTTTT
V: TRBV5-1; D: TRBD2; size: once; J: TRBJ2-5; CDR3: CASSGQRGGRQETQYF; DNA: TGCGCCAGCAGCGGGCAGCGGGGGGGCAGGCAAGAGACCCAGTACTTC
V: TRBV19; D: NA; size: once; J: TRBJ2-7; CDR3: CASSIQGTSYEQYF; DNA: TGTGCCAGTAGTATCCAGGGGACCTCCTACGAGCAGTACTTC
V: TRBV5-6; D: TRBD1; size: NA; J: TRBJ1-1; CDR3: CASSAGTENTEAFF; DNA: TGTGCCAGCAGCGCGGGGACAGAGAACACTGAAGCTTTCTTT